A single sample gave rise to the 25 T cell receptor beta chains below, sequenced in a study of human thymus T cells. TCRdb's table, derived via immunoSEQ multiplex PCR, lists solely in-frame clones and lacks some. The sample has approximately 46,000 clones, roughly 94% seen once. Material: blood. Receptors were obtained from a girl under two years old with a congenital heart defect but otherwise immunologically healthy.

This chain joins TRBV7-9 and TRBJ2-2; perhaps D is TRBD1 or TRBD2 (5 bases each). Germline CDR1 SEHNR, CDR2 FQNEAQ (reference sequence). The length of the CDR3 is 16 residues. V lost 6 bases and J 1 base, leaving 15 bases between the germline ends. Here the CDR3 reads CASRTLGTLNTGELFF. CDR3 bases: TGTGCCAGCAGAACGCTAGGGACCTTGAACACCGGGGAGCTGTTTTTT.

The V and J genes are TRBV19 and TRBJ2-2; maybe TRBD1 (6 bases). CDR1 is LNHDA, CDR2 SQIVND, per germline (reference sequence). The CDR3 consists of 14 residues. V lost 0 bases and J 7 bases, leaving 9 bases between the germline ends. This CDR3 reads CASSIDRGSGELFF. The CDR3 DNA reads TGTGCCAGTAGTATAGACAGGGGCAGCGGGGAGCTGTTTTTT.

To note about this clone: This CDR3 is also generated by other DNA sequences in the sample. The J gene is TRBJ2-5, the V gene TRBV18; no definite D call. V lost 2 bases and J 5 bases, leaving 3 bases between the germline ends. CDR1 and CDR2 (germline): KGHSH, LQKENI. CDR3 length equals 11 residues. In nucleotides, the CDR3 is TGTGCCAGCTCACCAAAGGAGACCCAGTACTTC. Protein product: CASSPKETQYF.

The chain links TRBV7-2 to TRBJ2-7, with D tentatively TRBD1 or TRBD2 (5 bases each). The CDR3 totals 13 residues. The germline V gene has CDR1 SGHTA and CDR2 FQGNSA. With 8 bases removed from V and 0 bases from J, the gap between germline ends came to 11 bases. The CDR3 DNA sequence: TGTGCCAGCCGGGGCCCCAGCTCCTACGAGCAGTACTTC. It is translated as CASRGPSSYEQYF.

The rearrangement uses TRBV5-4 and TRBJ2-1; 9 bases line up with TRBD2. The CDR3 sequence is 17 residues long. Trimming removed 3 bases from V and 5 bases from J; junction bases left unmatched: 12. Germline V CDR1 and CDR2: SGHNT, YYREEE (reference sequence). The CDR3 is CASSSPGRREGHNEQFF. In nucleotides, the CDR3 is TGTGCCAGCAGCTCCCCGGGAAGGCGGGAGGGGCACAATGAGCAGTTCTTC.

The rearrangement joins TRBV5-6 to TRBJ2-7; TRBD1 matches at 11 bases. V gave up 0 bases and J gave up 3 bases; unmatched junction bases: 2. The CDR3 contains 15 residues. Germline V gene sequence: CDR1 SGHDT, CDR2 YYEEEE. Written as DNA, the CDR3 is TGTGCCAGCAGCTTGGTAGGGACAGGGGGCTACGAGCAGTACTTC. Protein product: CASSLVGTGGYEQYF.

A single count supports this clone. The CDR3 region has the DNA TGTGCCAGCAGCGCCCAGATGATGTCCCGCTATGGCTACACCTTC. It specifies CASSAQMMSRYGYTF. This chain uses TRBV5-4 with TRBJ1-2; D is ambiguous. V was trimmed by 4 bases and J by 4 bases, leaving 17 bases between them. Germline CDR1 and CDR2: SGHNT and YYREEE (reference sequence). This CDR3 spans 15 amino acids.

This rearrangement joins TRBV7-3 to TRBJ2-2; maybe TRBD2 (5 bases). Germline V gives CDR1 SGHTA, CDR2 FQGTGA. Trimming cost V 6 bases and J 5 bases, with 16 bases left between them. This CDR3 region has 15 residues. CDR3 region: CASSRGPPGTGELFF. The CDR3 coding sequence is TGTGCCAGCAGTCGCGGGCCCCCCGGAACCGGGGAGCTGTTTTTT.

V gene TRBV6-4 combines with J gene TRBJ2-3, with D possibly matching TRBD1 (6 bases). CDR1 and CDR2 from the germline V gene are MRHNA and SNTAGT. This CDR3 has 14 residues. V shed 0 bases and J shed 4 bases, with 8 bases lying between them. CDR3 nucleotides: TGTGCCAGCAGTGACTCGGGGGCTGCAGATACGCAGTATTTT. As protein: CASSDSGAADTQYF.

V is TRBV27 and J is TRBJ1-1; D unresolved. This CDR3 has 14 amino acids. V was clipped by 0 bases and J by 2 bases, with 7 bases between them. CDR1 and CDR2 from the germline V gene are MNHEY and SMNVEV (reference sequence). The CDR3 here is CASSLSGPNTEAFF. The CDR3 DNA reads TGTGCCAGCAGTTTATCTGGTCCCAACACTGAAGCTTTCTTT.

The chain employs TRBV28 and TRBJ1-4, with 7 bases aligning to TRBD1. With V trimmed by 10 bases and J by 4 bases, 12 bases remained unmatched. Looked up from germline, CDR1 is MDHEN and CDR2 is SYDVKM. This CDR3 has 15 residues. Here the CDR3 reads CATREGANVNEKLFF. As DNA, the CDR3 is TGTGCCACTCGGGAGGGGGCGAACGTTAATGAAAAACTGTTTTTT.

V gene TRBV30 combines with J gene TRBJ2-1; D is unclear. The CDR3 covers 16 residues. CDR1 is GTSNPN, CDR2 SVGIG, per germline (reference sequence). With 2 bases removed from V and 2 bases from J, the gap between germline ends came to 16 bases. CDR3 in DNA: TGTGCCTGGAGTTGGGTAGCAGCTACCACCTACAATGAGCAGTTCTTC. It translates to CAWSWVAATTYNEQFF.

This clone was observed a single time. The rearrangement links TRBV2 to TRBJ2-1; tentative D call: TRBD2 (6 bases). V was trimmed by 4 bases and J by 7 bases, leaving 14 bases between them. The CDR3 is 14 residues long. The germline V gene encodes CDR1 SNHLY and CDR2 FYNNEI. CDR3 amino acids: CASSVNGRANEQFF. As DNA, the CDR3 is TGTGCCAGCAGTGTTAACGGGAGAGCTAATGAGCAGTTCTTC.

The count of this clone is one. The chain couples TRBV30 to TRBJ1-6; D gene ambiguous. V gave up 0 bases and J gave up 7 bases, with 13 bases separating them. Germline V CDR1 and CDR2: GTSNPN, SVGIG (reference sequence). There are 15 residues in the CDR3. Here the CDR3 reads CAWSVRRRRNSPLHF. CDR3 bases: TGTGCCTGGAGTGTACGTAGACGGAGGAATTCACCCCTCCACTTT. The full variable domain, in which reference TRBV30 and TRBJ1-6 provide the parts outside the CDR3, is SQTIHQWPATLVQPVGSPLSLECTVEGTSNPNLYWYRQAAGRGLQLLFYSVGIGQISSEVPQNLSASRPQDRQFILSSKKLLLSDSGFYLCAWSVRRRRNSPLHFGNGTRLTVT.

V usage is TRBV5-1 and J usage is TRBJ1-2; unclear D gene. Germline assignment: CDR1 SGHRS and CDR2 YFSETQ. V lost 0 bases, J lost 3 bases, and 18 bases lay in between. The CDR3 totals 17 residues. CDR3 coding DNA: TGCGCCAGCAGCTTGGACGTCCTTTACGGGTCAGACTATGGCTACACCTTC. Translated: CASSLDVLYGSDYGYTF.

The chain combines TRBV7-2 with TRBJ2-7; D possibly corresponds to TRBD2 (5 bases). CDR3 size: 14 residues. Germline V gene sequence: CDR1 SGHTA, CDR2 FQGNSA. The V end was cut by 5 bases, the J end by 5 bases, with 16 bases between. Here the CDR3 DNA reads TGTGCCAGCAGCCGCCGGGATTCCATCCACGAGCAGTACTTC. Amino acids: CASSRRDSIHEQYF.

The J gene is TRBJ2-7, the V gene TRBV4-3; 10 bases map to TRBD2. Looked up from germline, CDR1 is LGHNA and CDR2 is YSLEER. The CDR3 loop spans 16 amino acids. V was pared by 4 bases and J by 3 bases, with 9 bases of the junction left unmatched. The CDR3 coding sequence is TGCGCCAGCAGCCCGTACCCGACTAGCGGGTACTACGAGCAGTACTTC. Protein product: CASSPYPTSGYYEQYF.

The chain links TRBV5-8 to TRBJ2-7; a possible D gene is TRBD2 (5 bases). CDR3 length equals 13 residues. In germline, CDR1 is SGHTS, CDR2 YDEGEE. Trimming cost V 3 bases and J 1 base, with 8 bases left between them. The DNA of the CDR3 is TGTGCCAGCAGCTCCGGACTGTCCTACGAGCAGTACTTC. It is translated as CASSSGLSYEQYF.

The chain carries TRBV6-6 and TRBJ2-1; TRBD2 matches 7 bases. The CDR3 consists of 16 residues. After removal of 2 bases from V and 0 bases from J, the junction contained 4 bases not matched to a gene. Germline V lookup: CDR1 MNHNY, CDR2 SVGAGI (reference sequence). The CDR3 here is CASSYHSGGSYNEQFF. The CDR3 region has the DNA TGTGCCAGCAGTTACCACTCGGGGGGCTCCTACAATGAGCAGTTCTTC.

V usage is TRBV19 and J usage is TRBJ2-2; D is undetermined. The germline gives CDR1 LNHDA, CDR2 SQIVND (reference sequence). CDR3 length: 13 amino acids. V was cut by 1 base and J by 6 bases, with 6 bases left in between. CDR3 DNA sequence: TGTGCCAGTAGTATAGTAGTTCCCGGGGAGCTGTTTTTT. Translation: CASSIVVPGELFF.

The CDR3 sequence: CASSPLWTDHSYNEQFF. The CDR3 nucleotides read TGTGCCAGCTCACCCCTCTGGACGGATCACTCCTACAATGAGCAGTTCTTC. The chain employs TRBV18 and TRBJ2-1, with D uncertain. Looked up from germline, CDR1 is KGHSH and CDR2 is LQKENI. V was pared by 3 bases and J by 0 bases, with 15 bases between. This CDR3 contains 17 residues.

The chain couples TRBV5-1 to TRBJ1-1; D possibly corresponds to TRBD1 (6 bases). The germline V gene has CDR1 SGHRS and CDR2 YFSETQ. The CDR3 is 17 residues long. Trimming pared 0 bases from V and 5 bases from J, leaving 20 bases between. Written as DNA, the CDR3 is TGCGCCAGCAGCTTGGCCTCCCAGGGGTCTGGACGGACTGAAGCTTTCTTT. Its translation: CASSLASQGSGRTEAFF.

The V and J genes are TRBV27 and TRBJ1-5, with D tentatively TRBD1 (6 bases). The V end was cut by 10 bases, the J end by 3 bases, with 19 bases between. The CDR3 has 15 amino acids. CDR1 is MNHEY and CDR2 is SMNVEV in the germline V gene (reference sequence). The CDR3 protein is CATAIKTGPNQPQHF. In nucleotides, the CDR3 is TGTGCCACCGCAATCAAGACAGGCCCCAATCAGCCCCAGCATTTT.

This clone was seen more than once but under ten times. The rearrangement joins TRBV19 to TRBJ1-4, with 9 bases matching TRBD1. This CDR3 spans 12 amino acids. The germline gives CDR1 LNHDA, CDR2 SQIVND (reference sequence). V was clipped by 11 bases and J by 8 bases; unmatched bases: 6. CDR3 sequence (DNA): TGTGCCTGGGGACAGGGAGGAGAAAAACTGTTTTTT. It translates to CAWGQGGEKLFF.

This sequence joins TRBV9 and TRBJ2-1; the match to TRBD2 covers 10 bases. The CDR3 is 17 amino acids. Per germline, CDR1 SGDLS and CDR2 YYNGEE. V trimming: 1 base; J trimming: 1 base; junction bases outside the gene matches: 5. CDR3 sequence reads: CASSVRSGRASYNEQFF. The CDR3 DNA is TGTGCCAGCAGCGTAAGAAGCGGGAGGGCGTCCTACAATGAGCAGTTCTTC. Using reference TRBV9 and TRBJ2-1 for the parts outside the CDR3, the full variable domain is DSGVTQTPKHLITATGQRVTLRCSPRSGDLSVYWYQQSLDQGLQFLIQYYNGEERAKGNILERFSAQQFPDLHSELNLSSLELGDSALYFCASSVRSGRASYNEQFFGPGTRLTVL.